This section outlines one T cell receptor beta chain sequence together with its context. Its antigen is not known. The sample originates from a study of OX40 agonist ivuxolimab in advanced cancers. Points from the study as a whole: Clonal expansion by week 6 occurred in CD4+ and CD8+ blood T cells (at 0.1 to 3.0 mg/kg).

Profiling relied on immunoSEQ multiplex PCR, and the TCRdb table lists in-frame clones only, not all of them. The data show about 110,000 clones, with 80% to 95% seen just once and approximately 0.63% held by the top ten. The CDR3 runs 13 residues. Germline assignment: CDR1 KGHSH and CDR2 LQKENI. Trimming pared 6 bases from V and 5 bases from J, leaving 12 bases between. It was autoimmune disease history or systemic immunosuppression that excluded patients. The material sequenced was CD4+ or CD8+ T cells sorted from blood, taken in a trial of the OX40 agonist ivuxolimab. This chain connects TRBV18 to TRBJ2-3; D unclear. The sequence was obtained from an adult with an advanced solid tumor such as melanoma, head and neck, liver or kidney cancer. CDR3 DNA sequence: TGTGCCAGCTCTCCCTCCCCGGGAGATACGCAGTATTTT. Amino acid sequence: CASSPSPGDTQYF.